Each of the 27 T cell receptor beta chains below was sequenced from the same sample in a study of cytomegalovirus exposure and HLA in healthy donors. The repertoire was sequenced with immunoSEQ multiplex PCR; TCRdb's copy has only in-frame clones and lacks some. The sample consists of fewer than 300,000 clones, 85% to 90% of them appearing once. The sequenced material came from PBMCs. The receptors were sampled from a woman under 30 in good health and CMV-seronegative.

The J gene is TRBJ2-7, the V gene TRBV11-2; D uncertain. Germline CDR1 is SGHAT and CDR2 is FQNNGV. The CDR3 spans 12 residues. V lost 1 base and J lost 7, with 8 bases in between. The CDR3 nucleotides are TGTGCCAGCAGCTTAGTAGTCCTAGAGCAGTACTTC. Its translation is CASSLVVLEQYF.

V usage is TRBV5-6 and J usage is TRBJ1-2; TRBD1 aligns across 7 bases. V dropped 4 bases and J dropped 0; count of bases not matched to a gene: 6. CDR3 length: 15 amino acids. From germline, CDR1 is SGHDT and CDR2 YYEEEE. CDR3 DNA: TGTGCCAGCAGCCAACGGGACAGTCCTAACTATGGCTACACCTTC. Amino acids: CASSQRDSPNYGYTF.

The rearrangement links TRBV4-3 to TRBJ1-4, with 8 bases identical to TRBD1. The CDR3 runs 15 residues. Germline trimming cut 5 bases from V and 2 bases from J; bases unmatched to any gene: 4. Germline CDR1 reads LGHNA; CDR2 reads YSLEER. CDR3 loop: CASSTRQGTNEKLFF. The CDR3 nucleotides are TGCGCCAGCAGCACCCGACAGGGGACTAATGAAAAACTGTTTTTT.

The chain is built from TRBV27 and TRBJ1-1; 8 nucleotides line up with TRBD1. J gave up 3 bases and V 7 bases, and 4 bases lay outside the gene matches. This CDR3 spans 13 amino acids. Germline CDR1 is MNHEY and CDR2 is SMNVEV (reference sequence). The CDR3 sequence is CASKLDRDTEAFF. The DNA for the CDR3 is TGTGCCAGCAAACTGGACAGGGACACTGAAGCTTTCTTT.

The chain combines TRBV27 with TRBJ2-7, with TRBD1 as a possible D gene (5 bases). This CDR3 contains 17 residues. With 5 bases removed from V and 6 bases from J, the gap between germline ends came to 26 bases. Germline CDR1 is MNHEY and CDR2 is SMNVEV (reference sequence). The CDR3 here is CASSKFDGAPGRSEQYF. The DNA of the CDR3 is TGTGCCAGCAGTAAGTTCGATGGGGCGCCTGGCCGGAGCGAGCAGTACTTC.

J is TRBJ1-2 and V is TRBV5-6; 7 bases fit TRBD1. CDR1 SGHDT and CDR2 YYEEEE come from the germline V gene. The junction had 10 bases not matched to a gene; V was cut back by 0 bases and J by 8 bases. The CDR3 totals 15 residues. The CDR3 coding sequence is TGTGCCAGCAGCTTGGATGGGACAGCCAGGGAAGGCTACACCTTC. Encoded protein: CASSLDGTAREGYTF.

V gene TRBV6-1 combines with J gene TRBJ1-4; D might be TRBD1 (5 bases). The CDR3 is made up of 11 amino acids. The germline CDR1 and CDR2 sequences are MNHNS and SASEGT. V was shortened by 3 bases and J by 16 bases, with 12 bases between the two germline ends. Written as DNA, the CDR3 is TGTGCCAGCAGTGATGGCAGGGTCAGGTTTTTT. Translated, it gives CASSDGRVRFF.

The chain combines TRBV7-3 with TRBJ1-1, with D unresolved. Germline CDR1 and CDR2: SGHTA and FQGTGA. This CDR3 region has 16 residues. Trimming cost V 5 bases and J 0 bases, with 16 bases left between them. This CDR3 reads CASSPKVGKMNTEAFF. CDR3 coding DNA: TGTGCCAGCAGCCCCAAGGTCGGGAAGATGAACACTGAAGCTTTCTTT. Looking up the rest from reference TRBV7-3 and TRBJ1-1 gives the full variable domain: GAGVSQTPSNKVTEKGKYVELRCDPISGHTALYWYRQSLGQGPEFLIYFQGTGAADDSGLPNDRFFAVRPEGSVSTLKIQRTERGDSAVYLCASSPKVGKMNTEAFFGQGTRLTVV.

The rearrangement joins TRBV5-1 to TRBJ2-5; the D gene is possibly TRBD2 (6 bases). V was cut by 3 bases and J by 1 base, with 16 bases left in between. The CDR3 sequence is 16 residues long. Germline V gene lookup returns CDR1 SGHRS and CDR2 YFSETQ. CDR3 sequence reads: CASSSAPGLSQETQYF. DNA of the CDR3: TGCGCCAGCAGCTCCGCCCCGGGACTGTCCCAAGAGACCCAGTACTTC.

About this clone itself: The sample has other DNA sequences that encode this CDR3 too. This chain connects TRBV28 to TRBJ2-1; D gene unclear. Germline CDR1 is MDHEN and CDR2 is SYDVKM. This CDR3 has 11 amino acids. With 5 bases removed from V and 4 bases from J, the gap between germline ends came to 3 bases. CDR3 DNA sequence: TGTGCCAGCAGTACATACAATGAGCAGTTCTTC. Its protein is CASSTYNEQFF. Full variable domain (outside the CDR3, taken from reference TRBV28 and TRBJ2-1): DVKVTQSSRYLVKRTGEKVFLECVQDMDHENMFWYRQDPGLGLRLIYFSYDVKMKEKGDIPEGYSVSREKKERFSLILESASTNQTSMYLCASSTYNEQFFGPGTRLTVL.

V and J are TRBV29-1 and TRBJ2-5; 8 bases are shared with TRBD2. The CDR3 consists of 13 residues. V shed 1 base and J 4 bases; nucleotides not matched to a gene: 2. Germline V gene data show CDR1 as SQVTM and CDR2 as ANQGSEA. The CDR3 sequence: CSVEGTSTETQYF. CDR3 in DNA: TGCAGCGTTGAAGGGACTAGCACAGAGACCCAGTACTTC.

J is TRBJ1-4 and V is TRBV25-1; TRBD1 is a possible D gene (5 bases). The CDR3 covers 13 residues. Germline CDR1 MGHDK, CDR2 SYGVNS. The V end lost 6 bases, the J end lost 7 bases, and 12 bases lay between the germline ends. CDR3 nucleotide sequence: TGTGCCAGCAGCAGGGCCGGGGGTGAAAAACTGTTTTTT. Translation: CASSRAGGEKLFF.

The chain uses TRBV6-4 and TRBJ2-7, with 9 bases matching TRBD1. The CDR3 contains 16 residues. Trimming cost V 5 bases and J 0 bases; bases outside gene matches: 8. CDR1 is MRHNA and CDR2 is SNTAGT in the germline V gene. In nucleotides, the CDR3 is TGTGCCAGCAGTACCGGGACAGGGTATCTCTCCTACGAGCAGTACTTC. It yields the protein CASSTGTGYLSYEQYF.

The chain couples TRBV28 to TRBJ1-3, with a weak D call TRBD1 (5 bases). The germline V gene encodes CDR1 MDHEN and CDR2 SYDVKM. The CDR3 runs 17 residues. V lost 6 bases and J 4 bases, leaving 22 bases between the germline ends. CDR3: CASSPAGGPVAGNTIYF. For the CDR3, the DNA is TGTGCCAGCAGCCCCGCCGGGGGACCTGTTGCCGGAAACACCATATATTTT.

The chain joins TRBV28 to TRBJ2-7; 9 bases line up with TRBD2. The V gene's germline CDR1 is MDHEN and CDR2 SYDVKM. V was pared by 1 base and J by 6 bases, with 10 bases of the junction left unmatched. The length of the CDR3 is 16 residues. The CDR3 bases are TGTGCCAGCAGTTTATATATAGCGGGAGTTAGGTTCGAGCAGTACTTC. Residues: CASSLYIAGVRFEQYF. Filled out from reference TRBV28 and TRBJ2-7, the complete variable domain reads DVKVTQSSRYLVKRTGEKVFLECVQDMDHENMFWYRQDPGLGLRLIYFSYDVKMKEKGDIPEGYSVSREKKERFSLILESASTNQTSMYLCASSLYIAGVRFEQYFGPGTRLTVT.

The J gene is TRBJ2-3, the V gene TRBV15; 9 bases are shared with TRBD2. The V gene end was trimmed by 0 bases and the J gene end by 6 bases; junction bases not matched to a gene: 10. Germline V gene data show CDR1 as LNHNV and CDR2 as YYDKDF (reference sequence). There are 17 residues in the CDR3. The CDR3 nucleotides are TGTGCCACCAGCAGAGATTCCGCGGGAGGGCCAGAGGATACGCAGTATTTT. This encodes CATSRDSAGGPEDTQYF.

The chain couples TRBV27 to TRBJ2-7; D gene unclear. The CDR3 runs to 12 residues. Trimming shortened V by 4 bases and J by 2 bases, and 6 bases separated the two germline ends. Germline V gene lookup returns CDR1 MNHEY and CDR2 SMNVEV (reference sequence). In DNA, the CDR3 is TGTGCCAGCAGTTCTACTCCCTACGAGCAGTACTTC. Its protein is CASSSTPYEQYF.

The chain combines TRBV9 with TRBJ2-1; 7 nucleotides align to TRBD2. Germline V gives CDR1 SGDLS, CDR2 YYNGEE. This CDR3 is built from 16 residues. The V segment lost 4 bases and the J segment 8 bases; nucleotides outside the gene matches: 15. The CDR3 nucleotides are TGTGCCAGCAGCCCGCAGGGAGCGGGAAGGGTGGATGAGCAGTTCTTC. Its protein is CASSPQGAGRVDEQFF.

The rearrangement joins TRBV4-1 to TRBJ2-3; the match to TRBD2 covers 16 bases. Looked up from germline, CDR1 is MGHRA and CDR2 is YSYEKL. V gave up 1 base and J gave up 1 base; unmatched junction bases: 8. This CDR3 has 20 residues. CDR3 DNA sequence: TGCGCCAGCAGCCAAGTGGGACTAGCGGGAGGGCCAGGGGGCACAGATACGCAGTATTTT. This sequence encodes CASSQVGLAGGPGGTDTQYF.

The V and J genes are TRBV2 and TRBJ2-5; 8 bases map to TRBD2. V dropped 0 bases and J dropped 6; count of bases not matched to a gene: 12. The CDR3 is 17 amino acids. CDR1 is SNHLY and CDR2 is FYNNEI in the germline V gene. Here the CDR3 DNA reads TGTGCCAGCAGTGAAGCTCCAACCTTTAGCGGGACAAAGACCCAGTACTTC. Amino acids: CASSEAPTFSGTKTQYF.

The table lists this clone with a few counts. The CDR3 reads CATRQGNYGYTF. CDR3 nucleotides: TGTGCCACCCGACAGGGTAACTATGGCTACACCTTC. The V call is TRBV27, the J call TRBJ1-2, with 7 bases that match TRBD1. CDR1 is MNHEY, CDR2 SMNVEV, per germline (reference sequence). V lost 10 bases and J lost 1; bases outside the gene matches: 3. The CDR3 sequence is 12 residues long.

V gene TRBV27 combines with J gene TRBJ2-1, with 7 nucleotides matching TRBD2. The trim removed 4 bases at V and 3 bases at J, leaving 12 bases unmatched. From germline, CDR1 is MNHEY and CDR2 SMNVEV (reference sequence). The CDR3 is 17 amino acids. CDR3 in amino acids: CASSWEGGPAFYNEQFF. The CDR3 region has the DNA TGTGCCAGCAGTTGGGAGGGAGGACCGGCTTTCTACAATGAGCAGTTCTTC.

The V and J genes are TRBV6-1 and TRBJ2-7; 8 bases are a match to TRBD2. This CDR3 has 15 residues. Losses at the gene ends were 1 base for V and 0 bases for J; bases not matched to a gene: 2. CDR1 MNHNS and CDR2 SASEGT come from the germline V gene. The CDR3 nucleotides are TGTGCCAGCAGTGAAGAGGCGGGAGGCTCCTACGAGCAGTACTTC. This codes for CASSEEAGGSYEQYF.

J is TRBJ2-7 and V is TRBV5-5; TRBD1 agrees at 7 bases. Germline loops: CDR1 SGHKS, CDR2 YYEKEE (reference sequence). The CDR3 extends over 17 amino acids. V gave up 4 bases and J gave up 2 bases; unmatched junction bases: 15. The CDR3 DNA reads as TGTGCCAGCAGCCTCCAAACCCCCGGCCAGGGGGCCTACGAGCAGTACTTC. Translating gives CASSLQTPGQGAYEQYF.

The genes are TRBV6-1 and TRBJ1-2, with 8 bases aligning to TRBD1. Germline trimming cut 9 bases from V and 4 bases from J; bases unmatched to any gene: 10. CDR1 and CDR2 from the germline V gene are MNHNS and SASEGT. This CDR3 contains 14 residues. The CDR3 DNA is TGTGCCAGTTGTATGGACAGGGCCTTCTATGGCTACACCTTC. It encodes CASCMDRAFYGYTF.

This chain links TRBV30 with TRBJ1-5; D remains unclear. The CDR3 has 15 residues. With 2 bases removed from V and 4 bases from J, the gap between germline ends came to 15 bases. Germline V CDR1 and CDR2: GTSNPN, SVGIG (reference sequence). The CDR3 DNA follows: TGTGCCTGGAGTCCGCCGGGAGGGCGGAATCAGCCCCAGCATTTT. This translates into CAWSPPGGRNQPQHF.

This clone was seen just once. The chain has TRBV9 and TRBJ2-1, with 7 bases identical to TRBD1. This CDR3 region has 13 residues. The V gene end was trimmed by 3 bases and the J gene end by 5 bases; junction bases not matched to a gene: 2. Germline CDR1 reads SGDLS; CDR2 reads YYNGEE. The CDR3 loop reads CASSATGDNEQFF. CDR3 in DNA: TGTGCCAGCAGCGCCACAGGGGACAATGAGCAGTTCTTC. Complete variable domain (other parts from reference TRBV9 and TRBJ2-1): DSGVTQTPKHLITATGQRVTLRCSPRSGDLSVYWYQQSLDQGLQFLIQYYNGEERAKGNILERFSAQQFPDLHSELNLSSLELGDSALYFCASSATGDNEQFFGPGTRLTVL.